The 15 T cell receptor beta chains listed next were all sequenced from one sample in a study of shared clonotypes between healthy human individuals. Only in-frame clones appear in the TCRdb table, and some are missing; sequencing was by immunoSEQ multiplex PCR. The sample has about 980,000 clones, approximately 80% seen once. Sequenced input: memory CD4+ T cells sorted from blood. Subset specified: CD45RA-negative fraction. Receptor source: a man aged 18 to 35 in good health.

For this clone: In the same sample, other DNA sequences code for this CDR3. The chain employs TRBV5-6 and TRBJ1-3; no clear D gene. The germline V and J ends were trimmed by 2 bases and 2 bases, with 8 bases remaining between them. Germline values: CDR1 SGHDT, CDR2 YYEEEE. The CDR3 contains 14 residues. The CDR3 loop is CASSLWETGNTIYF. The CDR3 DNA reads as TGTGCCAGCAGCTTATGGGAAACTGGAAACACCATATATTTT.

The count of this clone is one. V gene TRBV29-1 combines with J gene TRBJ2-1; 10 bases are shared with TRBD1. Germline V gene sequence: CDR1 SQVTM, CDR2 ANQGSEA. V lost 4 bases, J lost 1 base, and 1 base stayed unmatched. This CDR3 spans 14 amino acids. CDR3 sequence (DNA): TGCAGCGTTGTGGACAGGGGGTCCTACAATGAGCAGTTCTTC. It codes for CSVVDRGSYNEQFF.

This rearrangement joins TRBV7-2 to TRBJ1-5; D is unclear. From germline, CDR1 is SGHTA and CDR2 FQGNSA. V shed 0 bases and J shed 7 bases, with 13 bases lying between them. The CDR3 is 15 amino acids. The chain's CDR3 is CASSLAVGVQQPQHF. The CDR3 DNA reads TGTGCCAGCAGCTTAGCCGTCGGGGTGCAACAGCCCCAGCATTTT.

This clone was seen a few times. The chain has TRBV5-1 and TRBJ2-3; D remains ambiguous. CDR3 length equals 13 residues. V was clipped by 5 bases and J by 1 base, with 8 bases between them. In germline, CDR1 is SGHRS, CDR2 YFSETQ. The CDR3: CASRPTGTDTQYF. In nucleotides, the CDR3 is TGCGCCAGCAGACCCACAGGCACAGATACGCAGTATTTT.

The rearrangement joins TRBV10-2 to TRBJ2-3; 7 nucleotides align to TRBD2. The J segment lost 0 bases and the V segment lost 5 bases, leaving 5 bases of the junction unmatched. CDR3 length: 15 amino acids. The germline gives CDR1 WSHSY, CDR2 SAAADI. DNA for the CDR3: TGCGCCAGCAGTCTAGCGGATCTCAGCACAGATACGCAGTATTTT. Translating gives CASSLADLSTDTQYF.

The genes are TRBV4-2 and TRBJ1-4; D remains unclear. V was clipped by 4 bases and J by 6 bases, with 12 bases between them. The CDR3 runs 14 residues. Germline V gene sequence: CDR1 LGHNA, CDR2 YNFKEQ. CDR3 coding DNA: TGTGCCAGCAGCCCTTCGGGGAACGATGAAAAACTGTTTTTT. This codes for CASSPSGNDEKLFF.

In this sample, this clone turned up once. The chain recombines TRBV5-1 with TRBJ2-3, with 7 bases matching TRBD2. V lost 5 bases and J lost 1; bases outside the gene matches: 7. The CDR3 spans 15 residues. Germline loops: CDR1 SGHRS, CDR2 YFSETQ. CDR3 nucleotides: TGCGCCAGCAGTTTTGCGGGGGAGGGCACAGATACGCAGTATTTT. This encodes CASSFAGEGTDTQYF.

This chain joins TRBV5-1 and TRBJ1-2, with D unclear. The CDR3 is 14 amino acids. Trimming pared 3 bases from V and 4 bases from J, leaving 13 bases between. The germline CDR1 and CDR2 sequences are SGHRS and YFSETQ. CDR3: CASSSQQTPYGYTF. DNA for the CDR3: TGCGCCAGCAGCTCTCAACAGACCCCCTATGGCTACACCTTC.

This clone was detected ten times or more. Other DNA sequences in the sample encode the same CDR3. This chain connects TRBV5-1 to TRBJ2-7; maybe TRBD1 (5 bases). Looked up from germline, CDR1 is SGHRS and CDR2 is YFSETQ. V lost 0 bases, J lost 2 bases, and 9 bases lay in between. The CDR3 consists of 14 residues. This CDR3 is CASSLGGRPYEQYF. The DNA of the CDR3 is TGCGCCAGCAGCTTGGGGGGCCGACCCTACGAGCAGTACTTC.

V is TRBV2 and J is TRBJ1-6; 7 bases agree with TRBD1. The CDR3 is 15 amino acids. After removal of 3 bases from V and 7 bases from J, the junction contained 6 bases not matched to a gene. Looked up from germline, CDR1 is SNHLY and CDR2 is FYNNEI. The CDR3 region is CASSESQGGNSPLHF. CDR3 nucleotide sequence: TGTGCCAGCAGTGAGAGCCAGGGGGGGAATTCACCCCTCCACTTT.

The chain uses TRBV6-6 and TRBJ2-7, with TRBD2 matching over 12 bases. Germline-derived CDR1 and CDR2 are MNHNY and SVGAGI (reference sequence). After removal of 4 bases from V and 6 bases from J, the junction contained 4 bases not matched to a gene. CDR3 length: 14 residues. In DNA form, the CDR3 reads TGTGCCAGCAGTTCACGACTAGCGGGAGCCGAGCAGTACTTC. It translates to CASSSRLAGAEQYF.

The chain recombines TRBV5-1 with TRBJ2-1; 7 bases map to TRBD2. The CDR3 runs 16 residues. The ends lost 4 bases at V and 5 bases at J; junction bases unmatched: 12. Germline assignment: CDR1 SGHRS and CDR2 YFSETQ. CDR3 sequence: CASSPRPAGTDNEQFF. The CDR3 nucleotides read TGCGCCAGCAGCCCCCGACCAGCGGGGACGGACAATGAGCAGTTCTTC. The variable domain in full, completed from reference TRBV5-1 and TRBJ2-1, reads KAGVTQTPRYLIKTRGQQVTLSCSPISGHRSVSWYQQTPGQGLQFLFEYFSETQRNKGNFPGRFSGRQFSNSRSEMNVSTLELGDSALYLCASSPRPAGTDNEQFFGPGTRLTVL.

The chain joins TRBV21-1 to TRBJ2-1; no DNA check was done on the table's D call, TRBD1. TRBV21-1 is a pseudogene segment. CDR3 size: 11 residues. The CDR3 DNA is TGTGCCAGCACCCCGGACAGGGCCGGGTTCTTC. It specifies CASTPDRAGFF.

V gene TRBV5-1 combines with J gene TRBJ1-1; unclear D gene. Germline V gene lookup returns CDR1 SGHRS and CDR2 YFSETQ. The CDR3 runs to 14 residues. Trimming took off 0 bases at V and 1 base at J, with 7 bases between the two ends. In DNA form, the CDR3 reads TGCGCCAGCAGCTTGGGATGGGGGAACACTGAAGCTTTCTTT. Translating it yields CASSLGWGNTEAFF. The full variable domain, with the rest looked up from reference TRBV5-1 and TRBJ1-1, is KAGVTQTPRYLIKTRGQQVTLSCSPISGHRSVSWYQQTPGQGLQFLFEYFSETQRNKGNFPGRFSGRQFSNSRSEMNVSTLELGDSALYLCASSLGWGNTEAFFGQGTRLTVV.

The genes are TRBV6-1 and TRBJ1-2, with a tentative D call TRBD1 (5 bases). V lost 4 bases and J lost 3, with 9 bases in between. Germline CDR1 MNHNS, CDR2 SASEGT. CDR3 length: 13 amino acids. For the CDR3, the DNA is TGTGCCAGCAGTGTGAGCAGGGACTATGGCTACACCTTC. Translation gives CASSVSRDYGYTF.